The T cell receptor beta chain described here comes from a study of T cells after yellow fever vaccination. General observations from the study: Re-detected after boosting: most primary clones, 96% of CD4 and 88% of CD8.

A note on this clonotype: Its cognate antigen is unknown.

TCRdb fed the 5' RACE reads into MiXCR, producing one record per CDR3 protein. The profile shows around 320,000 distinct CDR3 sequences, approximately 12% of them singletons. The sample in question was CD4+ T cells sorted from PBMCs, obtained 45 days after the yellow fever booster vaccination. This receptor was taken from a man between 18 and 29 years old who received the YFV17D yellow fever vaccine.

The CDR3 sequence: CASSLTGIGSETQYF. The CDR3 DNA is TGTGCCAGCAGCTTAACTGGGATCGGGTCGGAGACCCAGTACTTC. This chain links TRBV7-3 with TRBJ2-5; unclear D gene. The CDR3 is 15 residues long. Trimming shortened V by 0 bases and J by 5 bases, and 13 bases separated the two germline ends. Germline V gives CDR1 SGHTA, CDR2 FQGTGA.